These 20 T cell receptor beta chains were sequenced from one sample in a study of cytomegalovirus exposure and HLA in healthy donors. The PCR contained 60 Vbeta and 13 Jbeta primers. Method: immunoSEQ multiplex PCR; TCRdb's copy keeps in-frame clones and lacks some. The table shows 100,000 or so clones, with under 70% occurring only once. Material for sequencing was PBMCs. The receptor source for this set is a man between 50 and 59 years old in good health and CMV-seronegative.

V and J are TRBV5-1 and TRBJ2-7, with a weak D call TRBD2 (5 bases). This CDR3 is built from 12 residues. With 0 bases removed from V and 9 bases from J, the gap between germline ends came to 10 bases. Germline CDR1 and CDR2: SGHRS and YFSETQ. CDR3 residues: CASSLAGESQYF. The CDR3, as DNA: TGCGCCAGCAGCTTGGCCGGGGAATCGCAGTACTTC.

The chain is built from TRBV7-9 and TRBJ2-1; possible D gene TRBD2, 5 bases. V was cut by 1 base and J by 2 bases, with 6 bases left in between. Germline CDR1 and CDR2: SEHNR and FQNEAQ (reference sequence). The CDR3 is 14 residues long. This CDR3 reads CASSLVGAYNEQFF. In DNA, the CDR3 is TGTGCCAGCAGCTTAGTCGGGGCCTACAATGAGCAGTTCTTC.

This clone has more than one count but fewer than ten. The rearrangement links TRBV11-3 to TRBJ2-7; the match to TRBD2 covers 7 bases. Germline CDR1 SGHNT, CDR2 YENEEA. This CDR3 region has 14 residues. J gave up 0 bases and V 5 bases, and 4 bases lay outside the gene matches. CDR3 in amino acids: CASSPGGDSYEQYF. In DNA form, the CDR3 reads TGTGCCAGCAGCCCTGGGGGGGACTCCTACGAGCAGTACTTC.

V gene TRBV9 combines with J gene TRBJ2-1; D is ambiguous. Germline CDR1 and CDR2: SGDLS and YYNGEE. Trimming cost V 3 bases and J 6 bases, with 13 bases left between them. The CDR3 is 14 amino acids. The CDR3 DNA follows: TGTGCCAGCAGCGCCATACTCCTTGGCAATGAGCAGTTCTTC. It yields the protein CASSAILLGNEQFF.

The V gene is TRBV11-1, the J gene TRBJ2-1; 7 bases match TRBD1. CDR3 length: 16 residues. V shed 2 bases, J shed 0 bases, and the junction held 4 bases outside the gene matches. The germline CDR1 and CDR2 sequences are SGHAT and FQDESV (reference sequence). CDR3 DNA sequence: TGTGCCAGCAGCTTAAACCGGGACAGCTCCTACAATGAGCAGTTCTTC. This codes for CASSLNRDSSYNEQFF.

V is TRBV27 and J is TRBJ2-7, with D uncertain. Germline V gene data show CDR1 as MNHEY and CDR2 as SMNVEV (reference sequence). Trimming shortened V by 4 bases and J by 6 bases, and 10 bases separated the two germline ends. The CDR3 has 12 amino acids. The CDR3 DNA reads TGTGCCAGCAGTTCCTCCTTGAGCGAGCAGTACTTC. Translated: CASSSSLSEQYF.

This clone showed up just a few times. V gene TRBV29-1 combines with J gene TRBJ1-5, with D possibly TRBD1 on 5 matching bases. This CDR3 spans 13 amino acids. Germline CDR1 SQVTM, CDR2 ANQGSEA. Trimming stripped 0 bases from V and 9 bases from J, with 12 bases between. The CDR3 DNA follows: TGCAGCGTTGAAGATAAGGGGAACGGGCCCCAGCATTTT. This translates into CSVEDKGNGPQHF.

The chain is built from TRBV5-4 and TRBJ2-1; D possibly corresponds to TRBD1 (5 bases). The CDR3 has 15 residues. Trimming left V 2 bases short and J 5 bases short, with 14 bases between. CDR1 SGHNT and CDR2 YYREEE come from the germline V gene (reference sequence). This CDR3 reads CASSFEVGVNNEQFF. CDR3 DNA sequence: TGTGCCAGCAGCTTTGAGGTAGGGGTTAACAATGAGCAGTTCTTC.

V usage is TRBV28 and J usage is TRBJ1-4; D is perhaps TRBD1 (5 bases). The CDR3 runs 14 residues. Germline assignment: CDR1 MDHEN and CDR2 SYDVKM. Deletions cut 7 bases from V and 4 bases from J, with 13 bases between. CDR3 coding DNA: TGTGCCAGCATTGGCGACAGCCTTAATGAAAAACTGTTTTTT. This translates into CASIGDSLNEKLFF.

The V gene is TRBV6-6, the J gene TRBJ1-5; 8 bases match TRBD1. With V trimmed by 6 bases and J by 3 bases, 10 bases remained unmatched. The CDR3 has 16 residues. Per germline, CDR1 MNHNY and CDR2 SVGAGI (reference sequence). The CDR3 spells CASRGADRGDNQPQHF. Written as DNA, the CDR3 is TGTGCCAGCAGAGGGGCAGACAGGGGAGACAATCAGCCCCAGCATTTT.

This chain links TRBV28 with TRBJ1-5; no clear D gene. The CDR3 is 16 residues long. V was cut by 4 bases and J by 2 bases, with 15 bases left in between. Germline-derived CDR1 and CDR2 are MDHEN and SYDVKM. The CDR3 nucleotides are TGTGCCAGCAGTTCCCCCGGGGTCGGCGGCAATCAGCCCCAGCATTTT. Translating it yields CASSSPGVGGNQPQHF.

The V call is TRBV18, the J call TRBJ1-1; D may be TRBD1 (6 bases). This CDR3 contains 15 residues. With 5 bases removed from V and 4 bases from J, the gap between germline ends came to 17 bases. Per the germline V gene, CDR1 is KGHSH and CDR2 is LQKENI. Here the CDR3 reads CASSEGGGASTEAFF. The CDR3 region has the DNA TGTGCCAGCTCAGAAGGGGGAGGGGCCAGCACTGAAGCTTTCTTT.

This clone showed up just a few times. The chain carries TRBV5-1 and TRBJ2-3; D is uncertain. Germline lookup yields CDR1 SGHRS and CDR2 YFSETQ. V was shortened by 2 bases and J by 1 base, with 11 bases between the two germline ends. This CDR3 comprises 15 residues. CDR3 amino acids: CASSFGSFGTDTQYF. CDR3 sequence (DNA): TGCGCCAGCAGCTTCGGTTCCTTTGGCACAGATACGCAGTATTTT.

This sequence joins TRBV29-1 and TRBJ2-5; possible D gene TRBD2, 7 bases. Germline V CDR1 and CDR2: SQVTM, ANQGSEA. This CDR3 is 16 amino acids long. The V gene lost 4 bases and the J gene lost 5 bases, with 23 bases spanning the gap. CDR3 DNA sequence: TGCAGCGTTGGAGGGGGGGGGTCAGGGTCACAGGAGACCCAGTACTTC. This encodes CSVGGGGSGSQETQYF.

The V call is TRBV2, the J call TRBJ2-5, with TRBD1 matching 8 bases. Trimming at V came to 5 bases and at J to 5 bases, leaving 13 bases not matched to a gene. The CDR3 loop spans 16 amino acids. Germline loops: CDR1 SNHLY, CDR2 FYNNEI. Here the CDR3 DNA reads TGTGCCAGCAGTAAATCTTTGACAGGGGTGATGGAGACCCAGTACTTC. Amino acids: CASSKSLTGVMETQYF.

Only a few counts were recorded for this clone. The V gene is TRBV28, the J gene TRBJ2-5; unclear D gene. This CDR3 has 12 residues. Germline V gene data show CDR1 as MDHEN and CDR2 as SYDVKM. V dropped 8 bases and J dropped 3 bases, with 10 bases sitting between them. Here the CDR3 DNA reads TGTGCCAGCGACTCATCGGAAGAGACCCAGTACTTC. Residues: CASDSSEETQYF.

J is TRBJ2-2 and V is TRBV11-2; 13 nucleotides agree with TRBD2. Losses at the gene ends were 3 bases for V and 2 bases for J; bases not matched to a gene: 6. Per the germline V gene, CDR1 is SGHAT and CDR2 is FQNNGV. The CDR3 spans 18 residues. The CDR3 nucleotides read TGTGCCAGCAGCTTGGGGGGACTAGCGGGACCTAACACCGGGGAGCTGTTTTTT. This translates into CASSLGGLAGPNTGELFF.

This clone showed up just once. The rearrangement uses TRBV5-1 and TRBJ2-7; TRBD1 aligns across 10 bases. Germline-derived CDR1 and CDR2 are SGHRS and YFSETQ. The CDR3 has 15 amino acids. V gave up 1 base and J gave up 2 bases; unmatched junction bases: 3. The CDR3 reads CASSLMGQGPYEQYF. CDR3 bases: TGCGCCAGCAGCTTGATGGGACAGGGGCCCTACGAGCAGTACTTC.

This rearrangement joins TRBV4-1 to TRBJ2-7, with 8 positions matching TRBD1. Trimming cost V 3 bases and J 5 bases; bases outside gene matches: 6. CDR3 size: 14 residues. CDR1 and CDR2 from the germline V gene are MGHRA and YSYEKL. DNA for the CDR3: TGCGCCAGCAGCCAGCAGGGGGCGCGACACGAGCAGTACTTC. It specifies CASSQQGARHEQYF.

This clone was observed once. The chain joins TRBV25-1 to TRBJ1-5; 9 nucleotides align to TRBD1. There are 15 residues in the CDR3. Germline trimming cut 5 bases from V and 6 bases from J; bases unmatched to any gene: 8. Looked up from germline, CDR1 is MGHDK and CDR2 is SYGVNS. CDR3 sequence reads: CASSSHGTGSQPQHF. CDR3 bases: TGTGCCAGCAGTTCCCACGGGACAGGGAGTCAGCCCCAGCATTTT.